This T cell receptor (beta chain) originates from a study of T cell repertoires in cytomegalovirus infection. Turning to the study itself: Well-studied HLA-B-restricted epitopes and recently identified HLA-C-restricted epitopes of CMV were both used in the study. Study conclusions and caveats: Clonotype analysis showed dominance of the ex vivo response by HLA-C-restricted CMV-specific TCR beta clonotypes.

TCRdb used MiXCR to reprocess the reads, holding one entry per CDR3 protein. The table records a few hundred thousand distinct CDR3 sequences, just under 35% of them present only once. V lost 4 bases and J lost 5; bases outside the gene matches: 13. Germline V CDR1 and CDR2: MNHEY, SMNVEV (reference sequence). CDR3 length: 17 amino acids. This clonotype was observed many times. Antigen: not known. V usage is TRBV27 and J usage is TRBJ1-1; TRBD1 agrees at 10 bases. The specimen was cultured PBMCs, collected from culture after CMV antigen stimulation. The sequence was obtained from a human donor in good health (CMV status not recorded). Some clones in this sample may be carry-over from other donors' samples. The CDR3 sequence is CASSSITGTGVNTEAFF. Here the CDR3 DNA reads TGTGCCAGCAGTTCCATTACCGGGACAGGGGTTAATACTGAAGCTTTCTTT.